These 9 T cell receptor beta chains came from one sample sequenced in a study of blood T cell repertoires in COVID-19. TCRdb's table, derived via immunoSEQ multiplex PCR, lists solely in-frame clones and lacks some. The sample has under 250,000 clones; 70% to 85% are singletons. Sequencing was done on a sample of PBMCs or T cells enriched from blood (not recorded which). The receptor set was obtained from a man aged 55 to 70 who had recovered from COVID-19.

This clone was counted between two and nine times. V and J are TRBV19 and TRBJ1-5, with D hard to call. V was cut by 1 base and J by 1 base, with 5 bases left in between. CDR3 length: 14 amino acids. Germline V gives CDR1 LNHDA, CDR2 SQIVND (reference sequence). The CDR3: CASSIVGSNQPQHF. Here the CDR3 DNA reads TGTGCCAGTAGTATAGTGGGCAGCAATCAGCCCCAGCATTTT.

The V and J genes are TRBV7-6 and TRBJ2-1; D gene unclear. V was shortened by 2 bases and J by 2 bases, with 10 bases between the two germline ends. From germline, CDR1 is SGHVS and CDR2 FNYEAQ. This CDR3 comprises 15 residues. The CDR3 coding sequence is TGTGCCAGCAGCTTAATAGCCGCAACCTACAATGAGCAGTTCTTC. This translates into CASSLIAATYNEQFF.

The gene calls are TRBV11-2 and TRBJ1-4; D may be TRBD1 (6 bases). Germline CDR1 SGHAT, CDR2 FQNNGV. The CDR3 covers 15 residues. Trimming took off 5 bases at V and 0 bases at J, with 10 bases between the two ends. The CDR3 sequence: CASSRRTATNEKLFF. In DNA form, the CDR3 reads TGTGCCAGCAGCCGAAGGACAGCAACTAATGAAAAACTGTTTTTT.

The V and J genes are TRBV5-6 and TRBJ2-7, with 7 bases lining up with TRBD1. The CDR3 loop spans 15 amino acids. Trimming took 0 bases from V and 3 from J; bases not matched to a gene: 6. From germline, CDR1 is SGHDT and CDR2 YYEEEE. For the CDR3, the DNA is TGTGCCAGCAGCTTGGCTCTGCAGGGGGACTACGAGCAGTACTTC. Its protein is CASSLALQGDYEQYF.

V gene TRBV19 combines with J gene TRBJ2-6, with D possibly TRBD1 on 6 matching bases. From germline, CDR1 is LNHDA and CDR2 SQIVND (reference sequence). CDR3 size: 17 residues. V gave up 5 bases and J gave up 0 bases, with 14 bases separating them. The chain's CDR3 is CASSPSDRSSGANVLTF. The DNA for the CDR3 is TGTGCCAGTAGTCCCTCCGACAGGAGCTCTGGGGCCAACGTCCTGACTTTC. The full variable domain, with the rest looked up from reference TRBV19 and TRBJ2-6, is DGGITQSPKYLFRKEGQNVTLSCEQNLNHDAMYWYRQDPGQGLRLIYYSQIVNDFQKGDIAEGYSVSREKKESFPLTVTSAQKNPTAFYLCASSPSDRSSGANVLTFGAGSRLTVL.

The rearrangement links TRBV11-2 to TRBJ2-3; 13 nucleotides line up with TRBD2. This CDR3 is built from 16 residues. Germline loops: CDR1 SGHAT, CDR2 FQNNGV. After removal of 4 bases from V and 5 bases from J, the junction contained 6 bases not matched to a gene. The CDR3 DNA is TGTGCCAGCAGCTCAAGACTAGCGGGGGGTGGAGATACGCAGTATTTT. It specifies CASSSRLAGGGDTQYF.

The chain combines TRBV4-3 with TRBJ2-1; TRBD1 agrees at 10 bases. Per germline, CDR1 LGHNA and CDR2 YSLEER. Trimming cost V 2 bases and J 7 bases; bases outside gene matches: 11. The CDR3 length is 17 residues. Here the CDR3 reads CASSQLTGGIGRNEQFF. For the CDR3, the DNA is TGCGCCAGCAGCCAATTGACAGGGGGCATTGGACGGAATGAGCAGTTCTTC.

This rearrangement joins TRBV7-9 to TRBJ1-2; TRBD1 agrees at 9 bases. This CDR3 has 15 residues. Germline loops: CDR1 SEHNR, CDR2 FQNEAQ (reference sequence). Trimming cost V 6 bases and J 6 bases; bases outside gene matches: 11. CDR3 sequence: CASSYPLGQGHGYTF. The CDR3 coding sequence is TGTGCCAGCAGTTATCCTCTTGGACAGGGGCATGGCTACACCTTC.

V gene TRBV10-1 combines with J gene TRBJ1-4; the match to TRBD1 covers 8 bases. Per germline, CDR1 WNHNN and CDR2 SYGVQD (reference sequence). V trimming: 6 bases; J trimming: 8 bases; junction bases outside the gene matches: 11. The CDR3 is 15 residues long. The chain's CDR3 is CASSLQGVAFEKLFF. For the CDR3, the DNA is TGCGCCAGCAGCCTACAGGGGGTAGCCTTCGAAAAACTGTTTTTT.